This TCR beta chain was identified in a study of tumor and adjacent non-tumor tissue in lung cancer. Whole-study context: The cohort had about 12 adenocarcinoma, a couple of squamous cell and 1 small cell patients. Samples averaged around 4 million productive TCRbeta reads each. General study points: Top 100 clones took a larger repertoire share in normal lung.

A modified ARM-PCR protocol with three rounds of nested PCR amplified TCRbeta. Via MiXCR, TCRdb re-called the multiplex PCR reads, giving one row per CDR3 protein. The sample contains roughly 65,000 distinct CDR3 sequences, about 61% of which appear only once. RNA was extracted from bulk tissue without any cell sorting. Chemotherapy-naive patients with new lung cancer underwent thoracic surgery in China, August–November 2014. The CDR3 covers 16 residues. The germline gives CDR1 ENHRY, CDR2 SYGVKD. The V end was cut by 4 bases, the J end by 0 bases, with 15 bases between. Details on this clonotype: The antigen is undetermined.

The TCR comes from a man aged 45-65 years with non-small cell lung cancer. The rearrangement links TRBV10-3 to TRBJ1-1, with D hard to call. Specimen: lung tumor tissue. DNA of the CDR3: TGTGCCATCAGTGGGTCAGGTAAGGGCTTGAACACTGAAGCTTTCTTT. Its protein product is CAISGSGKGLNTEAFF.